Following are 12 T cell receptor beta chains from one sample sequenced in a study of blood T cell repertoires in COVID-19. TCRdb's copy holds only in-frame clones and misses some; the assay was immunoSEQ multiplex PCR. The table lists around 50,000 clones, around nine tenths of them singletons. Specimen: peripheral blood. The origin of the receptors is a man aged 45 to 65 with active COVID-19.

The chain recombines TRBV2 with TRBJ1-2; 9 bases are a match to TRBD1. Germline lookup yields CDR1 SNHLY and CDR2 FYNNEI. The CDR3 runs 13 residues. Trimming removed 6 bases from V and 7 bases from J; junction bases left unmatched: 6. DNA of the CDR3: TGTGCCAGCAGGCCGGGACAGGGAGCTGGCTACACCTTC. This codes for CASRPGQGAGYTF.

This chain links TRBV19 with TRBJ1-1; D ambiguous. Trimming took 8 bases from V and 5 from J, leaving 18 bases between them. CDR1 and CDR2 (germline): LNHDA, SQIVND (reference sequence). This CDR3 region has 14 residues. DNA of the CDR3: TGTGCCAGTGACCGGAGGAACCTTGGGACTGAAGCTTTCTTT. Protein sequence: CASDRRNLGTEAFF.

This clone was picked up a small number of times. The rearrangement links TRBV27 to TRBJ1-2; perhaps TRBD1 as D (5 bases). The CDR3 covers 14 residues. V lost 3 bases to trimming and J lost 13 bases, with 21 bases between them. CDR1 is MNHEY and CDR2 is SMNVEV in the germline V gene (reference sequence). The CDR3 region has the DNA TGTGCCAGCAGTTTCCGGACGGACATCCAGCTTCTCACCTTC. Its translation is CASSFRTDIQLLTF.

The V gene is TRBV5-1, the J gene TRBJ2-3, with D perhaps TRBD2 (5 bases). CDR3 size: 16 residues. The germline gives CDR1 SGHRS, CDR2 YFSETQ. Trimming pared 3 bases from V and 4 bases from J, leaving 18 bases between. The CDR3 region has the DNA TGCGCCAGCAGCTACGTTCCAGGCCAGGAGGCAGATACGCAGTATTTT. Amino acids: CASSYVPGQEADTQYF.

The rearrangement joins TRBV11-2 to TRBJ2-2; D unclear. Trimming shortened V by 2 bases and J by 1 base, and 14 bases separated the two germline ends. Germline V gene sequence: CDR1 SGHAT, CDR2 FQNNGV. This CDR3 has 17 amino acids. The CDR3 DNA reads TGTGCCAGCAGCTTATTTTCTATTCGTAAGAACACCGGGGAGCTGTTTTTT. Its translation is CASSLFSIRKNTGELFF.

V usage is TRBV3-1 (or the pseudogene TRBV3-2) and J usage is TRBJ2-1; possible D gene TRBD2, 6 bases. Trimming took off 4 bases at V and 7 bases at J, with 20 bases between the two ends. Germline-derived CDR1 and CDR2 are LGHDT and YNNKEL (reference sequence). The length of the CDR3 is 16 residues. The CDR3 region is CASSPRVEGRGNEQFF. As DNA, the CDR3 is TGTGCCAGCAGCCCCCGAGTTGAGGGCCGGGGGAATGAGCAGTTCTTC.

The CDR3 here is CASSSPGGGETQYF. CDR3 nucleotide sequence: TGTGCCAGCAGTTCCCCGGGGGGAGGTGAGACCCAGTACTTC. The chain recombines TRBV27 with TRBJ2-5; TRBD2 matches at 7 bases. Looked up from germline, CDR1 is MNHEY and CDR2 is SMNVEV (reference sequence). Trimming removed 4 bases from V and 5 bases from J; junction bases left unmatched: 7. This CDR3 is built from 14 residues.

The CDR3 DNA reads TGTGCCAGCAGCGCTTCTCACCTCAGGGGATCGAACACTGAAGCTTTCTTT. This codes for CASSASHLRGSNTEAFF. This rearrangement joins TRBV5-6 to TRBJ1-1; D perhaps matches TRBD1 (6 bases). This CDR3 contains 17 residues. The germline CDR1 and CDR2 sequences are SGHDT and YYEEEE. Trimming took 4 bases from V and 1 from J, leaving 20 bases between them.

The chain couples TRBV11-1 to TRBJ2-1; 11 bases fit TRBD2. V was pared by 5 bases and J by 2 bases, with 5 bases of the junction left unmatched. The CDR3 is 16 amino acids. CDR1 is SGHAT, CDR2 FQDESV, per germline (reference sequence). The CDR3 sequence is CASSGGTSGTYNEQFF. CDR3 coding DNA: TGTGCCAGCAGCGGCGGGACTAGCGGCACCTACAATGAGCAGTTCTTC.

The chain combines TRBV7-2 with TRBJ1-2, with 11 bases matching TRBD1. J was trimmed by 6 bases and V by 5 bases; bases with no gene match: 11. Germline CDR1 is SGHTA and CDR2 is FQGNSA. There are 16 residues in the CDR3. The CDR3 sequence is CASSPPRDRGRDGYTF. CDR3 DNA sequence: TGTGCCAGCAGCCCCCCCAGGGACAGGGGGAGGGATGGCTACACCTTC.

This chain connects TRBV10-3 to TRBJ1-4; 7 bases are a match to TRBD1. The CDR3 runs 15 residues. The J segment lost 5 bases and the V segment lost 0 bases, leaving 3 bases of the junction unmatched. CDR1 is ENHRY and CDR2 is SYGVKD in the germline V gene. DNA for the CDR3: TGTGCCATCAGTGAGTCTAGACAGGGAAATGAAAAACTGTTTTTT. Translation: CAISESRQGNEKLFF.

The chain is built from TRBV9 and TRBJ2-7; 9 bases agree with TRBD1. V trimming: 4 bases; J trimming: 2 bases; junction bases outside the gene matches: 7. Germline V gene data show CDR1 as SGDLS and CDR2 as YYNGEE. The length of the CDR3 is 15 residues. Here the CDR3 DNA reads TGTGCCAGCAGCCTCGGGACAGGGAGTCCCTACGAGCAGTACTTC. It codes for CASSLGTGSPYEQYF.